Below, one T cell receptor (beta chain) is given with its context. The CDR3 is 14 amino acids. The ends lost 11 bases at V and 2 bases at J; junction bases unmatched: 9. Germline V lookup: CDR1 SNHLY, CDR2 FYNNEI. These data originate in a study of blood T cell repertoires in COVID-19. Turning to the study itself: Sample material is recorded as cDNA or gDNA derived from T cells, B-cell-depleted T cells, or PBMCs.

Original methodology: Scientists estimated how many nucleated cells there were by amplifying reference gene primers. Some clones are missing from TCRdb's copy, which holds only in-frame ones; the method was immunoSEQ multiplex PCR. The D gene and trimming were derived from the DNA, and the V and J assignments and clone size from that table. The sample contains 70,000 to 95,000 clones, approximately 86% of which appear only once. The sequenced sample consisted of peripheral blood. This clonotype was obtained from a woman aged 70-85 years with active or convalescent COVID-19. The chain links TRBV2 to TRBJ2-3, with 8 bases lining up with TRBD1. For the CDR3, the DNA is TGTGCCTCCAGGACAGGGAGCCCCACAGATACGCAGTATTTT. As protein: CASRTGSPTDTQYF.